The 10 T cell receptor beta chains reported below all come from one sample, sequenced in a study of blood T cells in healthy people across ages (dated by TCRdb to between 2014 and 2017). Library preparation employed 5' RACE. The instrument was an Illumina HiSeq 2500. A second PCR of about 7 to 12 cycles was run with a J-beta primer mix and a sample-barcoded 5' primer. TCRdb handled the public reads itself, with Q25 trimming in fastp and clone calling in MiXCR, and kept productive beta chains. Merged by CDR3 protein, the rows form single entries marked with the most common genes and DNA. Recorded for this sample are 650,000 to 700,000 distinct CDR3 sequences; 32% of them occurred a single time. The leading ten clones occupy 15% to 19% of the sample. Sample: blood. Every receptor here comes from a woman aged 80 or over in good health. Donor details come from another sample of the same person, matched by shared clones.

In the case of this clonotype: A junction boundary mismatches the germline segment, possibly from a read error. The rearrangement uses TRBV7-8 and TRBJ2-3; 9 bases map to TRBD2. The CDR3 covers 17 residues. CDR1 SGHVS and CDR2 FQNEAQ come from the germline V gene. CDR3 region: CASTQSGGPTSTDTRYF. DNA for the CDR3: TGTGCCAGCACCCAGAGCGGGGGGCCTACCTCCACAGATACGCGGTATTTT.

The rearrangement links TRBV7-8 to TRBJ2-1, with D unclear. Near its end, the DNA agrees better with TRBJ2-7, so the J call may be wrong. The CDR3 contains 15 residues. CDR1 SGHVS and CDR2 FQNEAQ come from the germline V gene. CDR3 DNA sequence: TGTGCCAGCAGCCACCACTTTAGCTCCTACAATGAGCAGTACTTC. Translated, it gives CASSHHFSSYNEQYF.

This clonotype appeared once. This chain joins TRBV10-3 and TRBJ2-1; 8 bases map to TRBD1. From germline, CDR1 is ENHRY and CDR2 SYGVKD. The CDR3 has 13 residues. J gave up 11 bases and V 6 bases, and 9 bases lay outside the gene matches. This CDR3 is CAIRIDRGGKQFF. DNA for the CDR3: TGTGCCATCAGGATTGACAGGGGAGGCAAGCAGTTCTTC.

This clonotype was recorded many times. The V call is TRBV12-3 or TRBV12-4, the J call TRBJ2-2; 9 bases match TRBD1. V was clipped by 5 bases and J by 3 bases; unmatched bases: 4. The CDR3 contains 15 residues. DNA of the CDR3: TGTGCCAGCAGTCCTGACAGGGGGGACACCGGGGAGCTGTTTTTT. This gives the protein CASSPDRGDTGELFF.

The chain joins TRBV10-3 to TRBJ2-3; a possible D gene is TRBD2 (5 bases). This CDR3 is built from 13 residues. Germline CDR1 ENHRY, CDR2 SYGVKD. V was cut by 5 bases and J by 1 base, with 7 bases left in between. CDR3 coding DNA: TGTGCCATCAGTCTTAGCGGCACAGATACGCAGTATTTT. Translation gives CAISLSGTDTQYF.

V gene TRBV5-1 combines with J gene TRBJ2-2, with D possibly TRBD2 on 5 matching bases. The V gene lost 4 bases and the J gene lost 6 bases, with 16 bases spanning the gap. There are 15 residues in the CDR3. CDR1 SGHRS and CDR2 YFSETQ come from the germline V gene. CDR3 sequence reads: CASSANSGFSGELFF. The CDR3 bases are TGCGCCAGCAGCGCCAACTCGGGGTTTTCCGGGGAGCTGTTTTTT.

This clonotype was seen a handful of times. The J gene is TRBJ1-6, the V gene TRBV18, with TRBD1 as a possible D gene (5 bases). CDR1 and CDR2 from the germline V gene are KGHSH and LQKENI. Trimming shortened V by 4 bases and J by 10 bases, and 20 bases separated the two germline ends. The CDR3 has 16 residues. Here the CDR3 reads CASSQARGGRESPLHF. CDR3 DNA: TGTGCCAGCTCACAGGCACGCGGGGGAAGAGAATCACCCCTCCACTTT.

The sample holds many counts of this clonotype. V is TRBV20-1 and J is TRBJ1-2; D gene uncertain. The CDR3 spans 13 residues. Germline V gives CDR1 DFQATT, CDR2 SNEGSKA (reference sequence). V was pared by 3 bases and J by 2 bases, with 10 bases between. CDR3 DNA: TGCAGTGCTAGGCCGGAAATAAACTATGGCTACACCTTC. This encodes CSARPEINYGYTF.

This clonotype was seen at least ten times. With a much larger clone just one base away, this may be a read error. This rearrangement joins TRBV7-9 to TRBJ2-7; maybe TRBD2 (5 bases). Germline values: CDR1 SEHNR, CDR2 FQNEAQ (reference sequence). The germline V and J ends were trimmed by 0 bases and 3 bases, with 12 bases remaining between them. The CDR3 spans 15 residues. CDR3 amino acids: CASSLARGMRYEQYF. Here the CDR3 DNA reads TGTGCCAGCAGCTTAGCGAGAGGGATGCGCTACGAGCAGTACTTC.

The J gene is TRBJ2-7, the V gene TRBV20-1; D gene unclear. This CDR3 comprises 15 residues. Deletions cut 5 bases from V and 0 bases from J, with 17 bases between. CDR1 and CDR2 (germline): DFQATT, SNEGSKA (reference sequence). CDR3 in amino acids: CSAFFPTALSYEQYF. CDR3 DNA sequence: TGCAGTGCTTTTTTCCCGACGGCCCTCTCCTACGAGCAGTACTTC.